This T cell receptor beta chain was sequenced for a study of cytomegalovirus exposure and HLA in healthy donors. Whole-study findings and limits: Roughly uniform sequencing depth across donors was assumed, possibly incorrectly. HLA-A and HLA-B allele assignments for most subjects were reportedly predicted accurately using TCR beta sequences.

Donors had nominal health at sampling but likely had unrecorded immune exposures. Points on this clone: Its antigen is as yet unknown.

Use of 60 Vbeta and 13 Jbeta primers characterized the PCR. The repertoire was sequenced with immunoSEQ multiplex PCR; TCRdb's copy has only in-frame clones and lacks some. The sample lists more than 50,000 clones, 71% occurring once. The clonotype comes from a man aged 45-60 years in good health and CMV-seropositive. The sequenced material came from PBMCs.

DNA for the CDR3: TGCAGCGTTTCGGGGAACACTGAAGCTTTCTTT. It translates to CSVSGNTEAFF. The chain has TRBV29-1 and TRBJ1-1; D unresolved. The CDR3 consists of 11 residues. Germline values: CDR1 SQVTM, CDR2 ANQGSEA. Trimming took 5 bases from V and 1 from J, leaving 5 bases between them.